The 21 T cell receptor beta chains below were found in one sample sequenced in a study of cytomegalovirus exposure and HLA in healthy donors. The PCR was carried out with 60 Vbeta primers and 13 Jbeta primers. Some clones are missing from TCRdb's copy, which holds only in-frame ones; the method was immunoSEQ multiplex PCR. Of roughly 200,000 clones detected, roughly 80% appear once; the ten largest clones hold just under 3%. Sequences were obtained from PBMCs. The receptors stem from a woman aged 25 to 39 in good health and CMV-seronegative.

The rearrangement joins TRBV10-3 to TRBJ1-1; a weak D match, TRBD1 (5 bases). The CDR3 runs to 12 residues. CDR1 ENHRY and CDR2 SYGVKD come from the germline V gene. V lost 5 bases to trimming and J lost 5 bases, with 9 bases between them. CDR3 sequence (DNA): TGTGCCATCAGTCCTGACAGTACTGAAGCTTTCTTT. Its protein is CAISPDSTEAFF.

The V gene is TRBV5-1, the J gene TRBJ2-2, with 8 nucleotides matching TRBD1. Trimming at V came to 4 bases and at J to 1 base, leaving 6 bases not matched to a gene. The germline CDR1 and CDR2 sequences are SGHRS and YFSETQ. This CDR3 is built from 16 residues. The CDR3 DNA reads TGCGCCAGCAGCCCGTGGGGGACAGGGAACACCGGGGAGCTGTTTTTT. This translates into CASSPWGTGNTGELFF.

The chain carries TRBV5-1 and TRBJ1-6; the match to TRBD1 covers 10 bases. The CDR3 covers 16 residues. CDR1 and CDR2 from the germline V gene are SGHRS and YFSETQ. Losses at the gene ends were 5 bases for V and 11 bases for J; bases not matched to a gene: 13. DNA of the CDR3: TGCGCCAGCAGGGATCCGGGACAGGGGATTGGAACACCCCTCCACTTT. This sequence encodes CASRDPGQGIGTPLHF.

This clone has only a few counts. The chain carries TRBV29-1 and TRBJ2-2; 9 positions agree with TRBD1. V lost 3 bases to trimming and J lost 4 bases; unmatched junction nucleotides: 3. The germline gives CDR1 SQVTM, CDR2 ANQGSEA. The CDR3 sequence is 14 residues long. The DNA of the CDR3 is TGCAGCGTTGAGGGGGACAGGGTCACCGGGGAGCTGTTTTTT. Amino acid sequence: CSVEGDRVTGELFF.

The J gene is TRBJ1-5, the V gene TRBV7-2, with 12 bases that match TRBD1. The CDR3 is 15 residues long. V trimming: 5 bases; J trimming: 6 bases; junction bases outside the gene matches: 5. The V gene's germline CDR1 is SGHTA and CDR2 FQGNSA. CDR3 amino acids: CASSPGTGGRQPQHF. The DNA for the CDR3 is TGTGCCAGCAGCCCCGGGACAGGGGGCCGTCAGCCCCAGCATTTT. Looking up the rest from reference TRBV7-2 and TRBJ1-5 gives the full variable domain: GAGVSQSPSNKVTEKGKDVELRCDPISGHTALYWYRQSLGQGLEFLIYFQGNSAPDKSGLPSDRFSAERTGGSVSTLTIQRTQQEDSAVYLCASSPGTGGRQPQHFGDGTRLSIL.

The genes are TRBV9 and TRBJ2-7, with D perhaps matching TRBD2 (6 bases). Germline CDR1 reads SGDLS; CDR2 reads YYNGEE. The V and J ends lost 4 bases and 0 bases respectively, with 11 bases between them. This CDR3 is built from 14 residues. The DNA of the CDR3 is TGTGCCAGCAGCCTCGGGGGATCCTCCTACGAGCAGTACTTC. Its protein product is CASSLGGSSYEQYF.

This sequence joins TRBV28 and TRBJ1-6; 8 nucleotides match TRBD1. CDR3 size: 15 residues. V lost 5 bases and J lost 10; bases outside the gene matches: 10. The germline CDR1 and CDR2 sequences are MDHEN and SYDVKM. The CDR3 protein is CASSPPQGAASPLHF. The CDR3 DNA reads as TGTGCCAGCAGTCCTCCGCAGGGGGCAGCCTCACCCCTCCACTTT.

The genes are TRBV10-3 and TRBJ2-5, with 8 bases aligning to TRBD1. From germline, CDR1 is ENHRY and CDR2 SYGVKD. CDR3 length equals 14 residues. The trim removed 6 bases at V and 3 bases at J, leaving 6 bases unmatched. The CDR3 protein is CAIRAGGREETQYF. The CDR3 DNA reads TGTGCCATCAGGGCAGGGGGCAGGGAAGAGACCCAGTACTTC.

The chain links TRBV10-2 to TRBJ2-1; D may be TRBD1 (5 bases). V lost 4 bases, J lost 2 bases, and 12 bases lay in between. Germline CDR1 and CDR2: WSHSY and SAAADI. The CDR3 consists of 15 residues. The CDR3 spells CASSVGADAYNEQFF. As DNA, the CDR3 is TGCGCCAGCAGTGTAGGGGCGGACGCCTACAATGAGCAGTTCTTC.

The chain joins TRBV5-4 to TRBJ1-1, with TRBD1 as a possible D gene (5 bases). V lost 2 bases and J 5 bases, leaving 22 bases between the germline ends. The germline V gene has CDR1 SGHNT and CDR2 YYREEE (reference sequence). This CDR3 comprises 17 residues. As DNA, the CDR3 is TGTGCCAGCAGCTTTGGGGCGCGTGGTGCCGGTGGGACTGAAGCTTTCTTT. Translating it yields CASSFGARGAGGTEAFF. Using reference TRBV5-4 and TRBJ1-1 for the parts outside the CDR3, the full variable domain is ETGVTQSPTHLIKTRGQQVTLRCSSQSGHNTVSWYQQALGQGPQFIFQYYREEENGRGNFPPRFSGLQFPNYSSELNVNALELDDSALYLCASSFGARGAGGTEAFFGQGTRLTVV.

V usage is TRBV13 and J usage is TRBJ2-7, with 12 bases aligning to TRBD2. This CDR3 is built from 15 residues. J lost 2 bases, V lost 3 bases, and 2 bases had no gene match. From germline, CDR1 is PRHDT and CDR2 FYEKMQ (reference sequence). The CDR3 nucleotides are TGTGCCAGCAGCTTGGGACTAGCGGGTCCCTACGAGCAGTACTTC. Amino acids: CASSLGLAGPYEQYF.

The chain uses TRBV28 and TRBJ1-2; 8 nucleotides match TRBD1. J gave up 4 bases and V 5 bases, and 15 bases lay outside the gene matches. Germline V gene lookup returns CDR1 MDHEN and CDR2 SYDVKM. This CDR3 is 17 amino acids long. The DNA of the CDR3 is TGTGCCAGCAGTCTGGGAGGACAGGGCCTGTTTCCCTATGGCTACACCTTC. Residues: CASSLGGQGLFPYGYTF.

This chain connects TRBV6-1 to TRBJ1-2; the D gene is possibly TRBD1 (6 bases). This CDR3 has 14 residues. Germline V gene lookup returns CDR1 MNHNS and CDR2 SASEGT. V was shortened by 7 bases and J by 3 bases, with 15 bases between the two germline ends. The CDR3 region is CASTRTARYYGYTF. In DNA form, the CDR3 reads TGTGCCAGCACCAGGACAGCCCGATACTATGGCTACACCTTC.

The rearrangement joins TRBV15 to TRBJ2-2; D is unresolved. Trimming took 0 bases from V and 4 from J, leaving 18 bases between them. CDR1 and CDR2 (germline): LNHNV, YYDKDF (reference sequence). This CDR3 has 18 residues. CDR3 region: CATSRDLLQLSSTGELFF. The CDR3 DNA reads as TGTGCCACCAGCAGAGATCTTCTCCAGCTTTCTAGCACCGGGGAGCTGTTTTTT.

This rearrangement joins TRBV6-4 to TRBJ1-1; weak D call: TRBD1 (5 bases). V lost 3 bases to trimming and J lost 9 bases, with 17 bases between them. The CDR3 covers 14 residues. Germline V gene lookup returns CDR1 MRHNA and CDR2 SNTAGT. CDR3 coding DNA: TGTGCCAGCAGTGAAGGACAAGGGAACCCTCAAGCTTTCTTT. Protein: CASSEGQGNPQAFF.

DNA of the CDR3: TGTGCCAGCTCATCAGGTCGGGGAAACACCATATATTTT. Translation: CASSSGRGNTIYF. The chain couples TRBV18 to TRBJ1-3, with D unresolved. CDR1 KGHSH and CDR2 LQKENI come from the germline V gene. The CDR3 has 13 amino acids. Trimming removed 5 bases from V and 4 bases from J, with 9 bases in between.

This chain links TRBV19 with TRBJ2-6, with a tentative D call TRBD1 (6 bases). Per the germline V gene, CDR1 is LNHDA and CDR2 is SQIVND (reference sequence). V dropped 7 bases and J dropped 4 bases, with 23 bases sitting between them. CDR3 length: 18 amino acids. The CDR3 nucleotides are TGTGCCAGTACCCCCTCCCTATCACAGGGAGTCGGGGCCAACGTCCTGACTTTC. Translating it yields CASTPSLSQGVGANVLTF.

The chain combines TRBV7-9 with TRBJ2-1; tentatively, D is TRBD1 (5 bases). V lost 7 bases to trimming and J lost 9 bases, with 16 bases between them. The CDR3 totals 13 residues. CDR1 is SEHNR, CDR2 FQNEAQ, per germline (reference sequence). This chain's CDR3 is CASTTRVSGEQFF. Here the CDR3 DNA reads TGTGCCAGCACCACCAGGGTTTCGGGTGAGCAGTTCTTC.

The genes are TRBV2 and TRBJ1-1, with unresolved D. Germline V CDR1 and CDR2: SNHLY, FYNNEI. CDR3 length: 13 residues. V gave up 6 bases and J gave up 3 bases, with 11 bases separating them. CDR3 bases: TGTGCCAGCAGCCTCGGGGTTGACACTGAAGCTTTCTTT. Amino acid sequence: CASSLGVDTEAFF.

The V and J genes are TRBV5-1 and TRBJ1-1, with TRBD1 as a possible D gene (6 bases). V was trimmed by 4 bases and J by 2 bases, leaving 15 bases between them. This CDR3 has 15 amino acids. The germline V gene encodes CDR1 SGHRS and CDR2 YFSETQ. In DNA, the CDR3 is TGCGCCAGCAGCCTACGGACAGACCGAAACACTGAAGCTTTCTTT. It translates to CASSLRTDRNTEAFF.

The chain employs TRBV25-1 and TRBJ1-1; 7 bases line up with TRBD1. V gave up 5 bases and J gave up 2 bases; unmatched junction bases: 5. Germline assignment: CDR1 MGHDK and CDR2 SYGVNS. The CDR3 sequence is 14 residues long. The CDR3 coding sequence is TGTGCCAGCAGTTGGACAGGAGGAAACACTGAAGCTTTCTTT. As protein: CASSWTGGNTEAFF.